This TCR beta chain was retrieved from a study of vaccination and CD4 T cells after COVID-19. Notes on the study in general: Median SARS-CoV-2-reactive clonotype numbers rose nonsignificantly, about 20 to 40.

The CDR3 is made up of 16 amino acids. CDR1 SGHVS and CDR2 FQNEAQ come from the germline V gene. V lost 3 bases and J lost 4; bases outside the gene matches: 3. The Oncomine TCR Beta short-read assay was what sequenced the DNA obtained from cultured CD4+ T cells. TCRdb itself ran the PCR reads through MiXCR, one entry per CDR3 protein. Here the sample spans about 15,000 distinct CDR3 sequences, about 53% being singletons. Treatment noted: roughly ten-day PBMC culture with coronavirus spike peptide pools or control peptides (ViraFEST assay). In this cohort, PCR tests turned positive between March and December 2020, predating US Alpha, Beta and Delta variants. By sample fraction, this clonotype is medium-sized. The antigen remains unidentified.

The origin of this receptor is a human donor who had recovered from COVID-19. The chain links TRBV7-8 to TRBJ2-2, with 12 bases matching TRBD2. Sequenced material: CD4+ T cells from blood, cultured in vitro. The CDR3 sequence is CASSFLAGGGTGELFF. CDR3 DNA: TGTGCCAGCAGCTTCCTAGCGGGGGGGGGCACCGGGGAGCTGTTTTTT.